This T cell receptor beta chain comes out of a study of shared clonotypes between healthy human individuals. General study findings and limits: The four-donor shared clonotypes exceeded non-shared clonotypes in generation probability, with non-shared ones scoring lower.

Trimming pared 2 bases from V and 5 bases from J, leaving 12 bases between. The germline V gene has CDR1 SEHNR and CDR2 FQNEAQ (reference sequence). The CDR3 has 15 amino acids. Sequenced by immunoSEQ multiplex PCR; TCRdb stores in-frame clones only, minus some. This table has some 1.5 million clones, 95% to 99% appearing once. Concerning this clone: Its antigen is as yet unknown.

Nashville, Tennessee was home to all donors, each a Caucasian adult. Sample: naive CD4+ T cells sorted from blood. Subset meaning: CD45RA+ positively selected. The rearrangement uses TRBV7-9 and TRBJ2-2, with unresolved D. The sequence was collected from a man under 40 in good health. CDR3 residues: CASSLNRPGTGELFF. CDR3 bases: TGTGCCAGCAGCTTAAATAGGCCCGGAACCGGGGAGCTGTTTTTT.